The T cell receptor (beta chain) described here comes from a study of post-analysis software for immune sequencing data. Each TCR beta cDNA library carried unique molecular identifiers. One entry per CDR3 protein results from TCRdb running MiXCR on the PCR reads. This sample has about 820,000 distinct CDR3 sequences, with roughly half found just once. This clonotype was seen many times. Its antigen is unknown. Study-wide results and caveats: Analysis by F measure revealed that same-batch samples clustered strongly together. TRBV segments more frequent in patients than in controls numbered several and included TRBV5-6, TRBV5-1 and TRBV20-1.

Germline lookup yields CDR1 DFQATT and CDR2 SNEGSKA (reference sequence). The trim removed 3 bases at V and 3 bases at J, leaving 11 bases unmatched. The CDR3 sequence is 16 residues long. The sequenced material came from blood. The TCR originated in a girl aged 10-17 years with multiple sclerosis. This sequence joins TRBV20-1 and TRBJ2-1; the match to TRBD2 covers 7 bases. The CDR3 protein is CSARSTGRTRYNEQFF. In DNA, the CDR3 is TGCAGTGCTAGGTCAACCGGGAGGACCCGCTACAATGAGCAGTTCTTC.